This is a list of T cell receptor beta chains from one sample in a study of patients and donors after allogeneic stem cell transplantation. TCRdb reprocessed the RT-PCR reads via MiXCR and lists one record per CDR3 protein. The sample has about 160,000 distinct CDR3 sequences, approximately 25% seen once. What was sequenced was blood, either unsorted or a sorted T cell fraction (not recorded which). The receptors originated from a human donor who was either an allogeneic HSCT recipient or a stem cell or donor lymphocyte infusion donor (not recorded which). It is not recorded whose cells these are; they may come from a transplant donor. The CDR3 runs from the conserved cysteine through the conserved F or W. A D gene is named only where the DNA matches it firmly. A row's size may be missing; if present it is once, few, many or a size class.

cdr3_aa: CASSPLLGAQPNYGYTF; cdr3_nt: TGTGCCAGCAGCCCACTACTTGGAGCGCAACCTAACTATGGCTACACCTTC; clone_size: .; j_call: TRBJ1-2; d_call: .; v_call: TRBV7-4
cdr3_aa: CASSLELANYGYTF; cdr3_nt: TGTGCCAGCAGCTTAGAACTGGCTAACTATGGCTACACCTTC; clone_size: .; j_call: TRBJ1-2; d_call: .; v_call: TRBV7-2
cdr3_aa: CASTTEGMNTEAFF; cdr3_nt: TGTGCCAGCACCACAGAGGGTATGAACACTGAAGCTTTCTTT; clone_size: few; j_call: TRBJ1-1; d_call: .; v_call: TRBV6-5
cdr3_aa: CASSHKSLSSYEQYF; cdr3_nt: TGTGCCAGCAGCCACAAAAGCCTGAGCTCCTACGAGCAGTACTTC; clone_size: few; j_call: TRBJ2-7; d_call: .; v_call: TRBV12-3/TRBV12-4
cdr3_aa: CSVDLTTQNEQFF; cdr3_nt: TGCAGCGTTGATTTGACAACCCAGAATGAGCAGTTCTTC; clone_size: .; j_call: TRBJ2-1; d_call: .; v_call: TRBV29-1
cdr3_aa: CASSYSMGETGELFF; cdr3_nt: TGTGCCAGCAGTTACTCGATGGGGGAGACCGGGGAGCTGTTTTTT; clone_size: .; j_call: TRBJ2-2; d_call: .; v_call: TRBV6-5
cdr3_aa: CASSLQGDEQFF; cdr3_nt: TGTGCCAGCAGTTTACAGGGAGATGAGCAGTTCTTC; clone_size: .; j_call: TRBJ2-1; d_call: .; v_call: TRBV12-3/TRBV12-4
cdr3_aa: CASSYGTGGASWTEAFF; cdr3_nt: TGCGCCAGCAGCTATGGAACAGGGGGCGCAAGTTGGACTGAAGCTTTCTTT; clone_size: .; j_call: TRBJ1-1; d_call: TRBD1; v_call: TRBV5-1
cdr3_aa: CASSLVGSTDTQYF; cdr3_nt: TGCGCCAGCAGCTTGGTTGGCAGCACAGATACGCAGTATTTT; clone_size: many; j_call: TRBJ2-3; d_call: .; v_call: TRBV5-1
cdr3_aa: CASSSGQKAYEQYF; cdr3_nt: TGTGCCAGCAGCTCTGGACAGAAAGCCTACGAGCAGTACTTC; clone_size: few; j_call: TRBJ2-7; d_call: .; v_call: TRBV5-5
cdr3_aa: CAISEPLGLAGKETQYF; cdr3_nt: TGTGCCATCAGTGAGCCCCTAGGACTAGCCGGGAAAGAGACCCAGTACTTC; clone_size: few; j_call: TRBJ2-5; d_call: TRBD2; v_call: TRBV10-3
cdr3_aa: CSAPGYGTEAFF; cdr3_nt: TGCAGTGCTCCAGGGTACGGTACTGAAGCTTTCTTT; clone_size: .; j_call: TRBJ1-1; d_call: .; v_call: TRBV20-1
cdr3_aa: CSVAGTAYGYTF; cdr3_nt: TGCAGCGTTGCCGGGACGGCTTATGGCTACACCTTC; clone_size: few; j_call: TRBJ1-2; d_call: .; v_call: TRBV29-1
cdr3_aa: CASSEFRDNLGYTF; cdr3_nt: TGCGCCAGCAGCGAATTTCGGGACAATCTCGGCTACACCTTC; clone_size: many; j_call: TRBJ1-2; d_call: .; v_call: TRBV5-1
cdr3_aa: CSAGRVNYNEQFF; cdr3_nt: TGCAGCGCCGGCAGGGTTAACTACAATGAGCAGTTCTTC; clone_size: .; j_call: TRBJ2-1; d_call: .; v_call: TRBV29-1
cdr3_aa: CASSKAVGNQPQHF; cdr3_nt: TGTGCCAGCAGCAAGGCAGTCGGAAATCAGCCCCAGCATTTT; clone_size: few; j_call: TRBJ1-5; d_call: .; v_call: TRBV6-5
cdr3_aa: CASSLAFSYEQYF; cdr3_nt: TGCGCCAGCAGCTTGGCGTTCTCCTACGAGCAGTACTTC; clone_size: few; j_call: TRBJ2-7; d_call: .; v_call: TRBV5-1
cdr3_aa: CASSLTGGRSDTQYF; cdr3_nt: TGCGCCAGCAGCTTGACCGGGGGCAGATCAGATACGCAGTATTTT; clone_size: few; j_call: TRBJ2-3; d_call: .; v_call: TRBV5-1
cdr3_aa: CASTSGTSNEQFF; cdr3_nt: TGTGCCAGCACATCCGGGACGAGCAATGAGCAGTTCTTC; clone_size: .; j_call: TRBJ2-1; d_call: .; v_call: TRBV9
cdr3_aa: CSAREAKGYEQYF; cdr3_nt: TGCAGTGCTAGAGAGGCCAAGGGCTACGAGCAGTACTTC; clone_size: few; j_call: TRBJ2-7; d_call: .; v_call: TRBV20-1
cdr3_aa: CASSFSRTAVCGYTF; cdr3_nt: TGCGCCAGCAGCTTCAGTCGGACAGCCGTTTGCGGCTACACCTTC; clone_size: .; j_call: TRBJ1-2; d_call: .; v_call: TRBV5-1
cdr3_aa: CAIKAGSDTQYF; cdr3_nt: TGTGCCATCAAAGCTGGGTCAGATACGCAGTATTTT; clone_size: .; j_call: TRBJ2-3; d_call: .; v_call: TRBV10-3
cdr3_aa: CASSLTGQGFGELFF; cdr3_nt: TGTGCCAGCAGTTTAACGGGACAGGGCTTTGGGGAGCTGTTTTTT; clone_size: .; j_call: TRBJ2-2; d_call: TRBD1; v_call: TRBV27
cdr3_aa: CASSYAWTVNTEAFF; cdr3_nt: TGTGCCAGCAGTTACGCCTGGACAGTGAACACTGAAGCTTTCTTT; clone_size: many; j_call: TRBJ1-1; d_call: .; v_call: TRBV6-5
cdr3_aa: CASSNDRVAEEDYGYTF; cdr3_nt: TGCGCCAGCAGCAACGACAGGGTAGCGGAGGAGGACTATGGCTACACCTTC; clone_size: few; j_call: TRBJ1-2; d_call: TRBD1; v_call: TRBV5-1
cdr3_aa: CASIYGIQSSGANVLTF; cdr3_nt: TGTGCCAGCATCTATGGGATTCAAAGCTCTGGGGCCAACGTCCTGACTTTC; clone_size: .; j_call: TRBJ2-6; d_call: .; v_call: TRBV2
cdr3_aa: CASSQDRSHQPQHF; cdr3_nt: TGCGCCAGCAGCCAAGATAGGTCGCATCAGCCCCAGCATTTT; clone_size: many; j_call: TRBJ1-5; d_call: .; v_call: TRBV4-1
cdr3_aa: CSARDKWGRPYEQYF; cdr3_nt: TGCAGTGCTAGAGATAAATGGGGGCGCCCCTACGAGCAGTACTTC; clone_size: few; j_call: TRBJ2-7; d_call: .; v_call: TRBV20-1
cdr3_aa: CASSFSTRHTGELFF; cdr3_nt: TGTGCCAGCAGCTTCTCAACGCGCCACACCGGGGAGCTGTTTTTT; clone_size: few; j_call: TRBJ2-2; d_call: .; v_call: TRBV7-9
cdr3_aa: CASSLFRQVAYNEQFF; cdr3_nt: TGTGCCAGCAGCTTGTTTCGACAGGTGGCCTACAATGAGCAGTTCTTC; clone_size: once; j_call: TRBJ2-1; d_call: .; v_call: TRBV5-6
cdr3_aa: CASSFWVGSYEQYF; cdr3_nt: TGTGCCAGCAGTTTCTGGGTAGGGTCCTACGAGCAGTACTTC; clone_size: .; j_call: TRBJ2-7; d_call: .; v_call: TRBV12-3/TRBV12-4
cdr3_aa: CASSLNRIDPGGYTF; cdr3_nt: TGTGCCAGCAGCTTAAACCGTATAGATCCGGGGGGCTACACCTTC; clone_size: few; j_call: TRBJ1-2; d_call: .; v_call: TRBV7-9
cdr3_aa: CASSQYLALVRNTGELFF; cdr3_nt: TGTGCCAGCAGCCAATACCTCGCCCTAGTGCGGAACACCGGGGAGCTGTTTTTT; clone_size: few; j_call: TRBJ2-2; d_call: .; v_call: TRBV4-2
cdr3_aa: CASSKKGFVQQGLDTEAFF; cdr3_nt: TGTGCCAGCAGCAAAAAGGGGTTTGTCCAACAGGGGTTGGACACTGAAGCTTTCTTT; clone_size: few; j_call: TRBJ1-1; d_call: .; v_call: TRBV21-1
cdr3_aa: CASSLDGSSYEQYF; cdr3_nt: TGTGCCAGCAGCTTGGACGGGAGCTCCTACGAGCAGTACTTC; clone_size: .; j_call: TRBJ2-7; d_call: .; v_call: TRBV5-6
cdr3_aa: CSVQDRTNEKLFF; cdr3_nt: TGCAGCGTTCAGGACAGGACTAATGAAAAACTGTTTTTT; clone_size: few; j_call: TRBJ1-4; d_call: TRBD1; v_call: TRBV29-1
cdr3_aa: CASSPRDGSTDTQYF; cdr3_nt: TGTGCCAGCAGCCCGAGGGACGGCTCCACAGATACGCAGTATTTT; clone_size: .; j_call: TRBJ2-3; d_call: .; v_call: TRBV11-1
cdr3_aa: CASSLAVFGADTQYF; cdr3_nt: TGCGCCAGCAGCTTGGCCGTTTTCGGGGCAGATACGCAGTATTTT; clone_size: .; j_call: TRBJ2-3; d_call: .; v_call: TRBV5-1
cdr3_aa: CASSLGLPRNSPLHF; cdr3_nt: TGCGCCAGCAGCTTGGGACTACCACGGAATTCACCCCTCCACTTT; clone_size: many; j_call: TRBJ1-6; d_call: .; v_call: TRBV5-1
cdr3_aa: CSAPGLAGSYEQYF; cdr3_nt: TGCAGTGCACCCGGACTAGCGGGAAGCTACGAGCAGTACTTC; clone_size: few; j_call: TRBJ2-7; d_call: TRBD2; v_call: TRBV20-1
cdr3_aa: CASSSSQGAEAFF; cdr3_nt: TGTGCCAGTAGTTCGTCCCAGGGAGCTGAAGCTTTCTTT; clone_size: few; j_call: TRBJ1-1; d_call: .; v_call: TRBV19
cdr3_aa: CSAFQGAGMDQPQHF; cdr3_nt: TGCAGTGCTTTCCAGGGGGCGGGAATGGATCAGCCCCAGCATTTT; clone_size: many; j_call: TRBJ1-5; d_call: TRBD1; v_call: TRBV20-1
cdr3_aa: CASSLAGSGTTEAFF; cdr3_nt: TGTGCCAGCAGCTTGGCGGGGTCGGGGACAACTGAAGCTTTCTTT; clone_size: .; j_call: TRBJ1-1; d_call: .; v_call: TRBV9
cdr3_aa: CASSPLTIRKINNEQFF; cdr3_nt: TGTGCCAGCAGTCCATTAACAATCAGGAAGATCAACAATGAGCAGTTCTTC; clone_size: .; j_call: TRBJ2-1; d_call: .; v_call: TRBV27
cdr3_aa: CASSVAAAGMNTEAFF; cdr3_nt: TGTGCCAGCAGCGTAGCTGCAGCAGGGATGAACACTGAAGCTTTCTTT; clone_size: few; j_call: TRBJ1-1; d_call: .; v_call: TRBV9
cdr3_aa: CSARDRGSNYGYTF; cdr3_nt: TGCAGTGCTAGAGATCGCGGCAGTAACTATGGCTACACCTTC; clone_size: .; j_call: TRBJ1-2; d_call: .; v_call: TRBV20-1